The clone carrying this TCR beta chain appeared a single time. Its antigen is unknown. This sample was included in a study of T cell responses to AZD1222 COVID-19 vaccine. This table comes from immunoSEQ multiplex PCR, and its TCRdb copy is limited to in-frame clones, with some not included. The table has roughly 190,000 clones, about nine tenths seen once. This CDR3 region has 16 residues. V lost 0 bases to trimming and J lost 6 bases; unmatched junction nucleotides: 7. The V gene's germline CDR1 is MNHNY and CDR2 SVGAGI (reference sequence). Findings of the study overall: Baseline seropositives among AZD1222 recipients totaled only five to seven.

The sequences come from peripheral blood, collected on day 0 of AZD1222 vaccination. The receptor's source is an adult in good health. The V call is TRBV6-6, the J call TRBJ2-7; TRBD2 matches at 11 bases. CDR3 DNA: TGTGCCAGCAGTTACTCTTCGGGTACTAGCGGGAGCGAGCAGTACTTC. Translated, it gives CASSYSSGTSGSEQYF.